Shown below are 25 T cell receptor beta chains from a single sample sequenced in a study of blood T cell repertoires in COVID-19. The assay was immunoSEQ multiplex PCR, and TCRdb's table has in-frame clones only and misses some. The repertoire has about 210,000 clones, more than 75% of them found once; the top ten carry 4.5% to 5%. The sample taken for sequencing was peripheral blood. The receptor source for this set is an elderly woman with acute or convalescent COVID-19.

V is TRBV7-9 and J is TRBJ1-3; weak D call: TRBD1 (5 bases). Germline V gene lookup returns CDR1 SEHNR and CDR2 FQNEAQ (reference sequence). The CDR3 has 12 residues. Deletions cut 10 bases from V and 9 bases from J, with 16 bases between. The CDR3 spells CATDRDRITIYF. DNA for the CDR3: TGTGCCACCGACAGAGATCGAATCACCATATATTTT.

This rearrangement joins TRBV5-6 to TRBJ1-5; D unresolved. With 1 base removed from V and 2 bases from J, the gap between germline ends came to 7 bases. Germline lookup yields CDR1 SGHDT and CDR2 YYEEEE. This CDR3 spans 14 amino acids. The CDR3 bases are TGTGCCAGCAGCTTGCTGGGAGGCAATCAGCCCCAGCATTTT. Amino acids: CASSLLGGNQPQHF.

This sequence joins TRBV29-1 and TRBJ2-5; 7 bases are shared with TRBD1. V was pared by 7 bases and J by 4 bases, with 6 bases of the junction left unmatched. CDR1 and CDR2 from the germline V gene are SQVTM and ANQGSEA. The CDR3 length is 12 residues. CDR3 bases: TGCAGCGGGGGGACAGACGTAGAGACCCAGTACTTC. This gives the protein CSGGTDVETQYF.

The chain recombines TRBV2 with TRBJ1-2; tentative D call: TRBD1 (5 bases). This CDR3 spans 12 amino acids. Trimming removed 10 bases at V and 2 bases at J, with 11 bases between. Germline V lookup: CDR1 SNHLY, CDR2 FYNNEI. The CDR3 loop reads CATRRQNYGYTF. Here the CDR3 DNA reads TGTGCCACCCGCCGACAGAACTATGGCTACACCTTC.

The CDR3 loop is CASSSTSGSLYF. The CDR3 DNA reads TGTGCCAGCAGCTCCACTAGCGGGAGTCTGTACTTC. This sequence joins TRBV7-3 and TRBJ2-5; 11 positions agree with TRBD2. Unmatched junction bases numbered 5, after V lost 4 bases and J lost 13 bases. The CDR3 runs 12 residues. The germline gives CDR1 SGHTA, CDR2 FQGTGA.

This rearrangement joins TRBV6-2 or TRBV6-3 to TRBJ2-3, with 7 bases aligning to TRBD2. Germline CDR1 MNHEY, CDR2 SVGEGT. V lost 6 bases and J lost 4; bases outside the gene matches: 10. The CDR3 loop spans 15 amino acids. The CDR3: CASSQRTSRADTQYF. CDR3 nucleotide sequence: TGTGCCAGCAGCCAGAGGACTAGTCGCGCAGATACGCAGTATTTT.

The genes are TRBV27 and TRBJ1-1; D call uncertain. Germline assignment: CDR1 MNHEY and CDR2 SMNVEV (reference sequence). Trimming removed 2 bases from V and 1 base from J, with 8 bases in between. This CDR3 spans 14 amino acids. The CDR3 coding sequence is TGTGCCAGCAGTTTAGAAGCGTGGAACACTGAAGCTTTCTTT. The encoded protein is CASSLEAWNTEAFF.

The genes are TRBV6-2 or TRBV6-3 and TRBJ2-7; 7 nucleotides agree with TRBD2. Trimming at V came to 4 bases and at J to 3 bases, leaving 6 bases not matched to a gene. This CDR3 has 14 residues. CDR1 is MNHEY and CDR2 is SVGEGT in the germline V gene. The CDR3 coding sequence is TGTGCCAGCAGTTGGGCAGCGGGAAGCTACGAGCAGTACTTC. This gives the protein CASSWAAGSYEQYF.

The CDR3 region has the DNA TGTGCCAGCAGTTTAGAGAACAATCAGCCCCAGCATTTT. Its translation: CASSLENNQPQHF. The J gene is TRBJ1-5, the V gene TRBV27; unclear D gene. V was cut by 2 bases and J by 3 bases, with 5 bases left in between. Germline-derived CDR1 and CDR2 are MNHEY and SMNVEV (reference sequence). CDR3 size: 13 residues.

The rearrangement uses TRBV5-1 and TRBJ1-2, with 7 bases identical to TRBD1. The CDR3 contains 11 residues. Germline assignment: CDR1 SGHRS and CDR2 YFSETQ. Unmatched junction bases numbered 9, after V lost 5 bases and J lost 14 bases. The CDR3 DNA sequence: TGCGCCAGCAGGGATGGGACAGCCGTAACCTTC. It translates to CASRDGTAVTF.

The V and J genes are TRBV24-1 and TRBJ2-1; 8 bases map to TRBD1. The V gene's germline CDR1 is KGHDR and CDR2 SFDVKD. CDR3 length: 17 amino acids. J gave up 6 bases and V 4 bases, and 13 bases lay outside the gene matches. This chain's CDR3 is CATSDPGQGRRRNEQFF. CDR3 sequence (DNA): TGTGCCACCAGTGACCCCGGACAGGGAAGGCGACGCAATGAGCAGTTCTTC.

The chain recombines TRBV5-8 with TRBJ2-3, with 7 bases lining up with TRBD2. J gave up 7 bases and V 5 bases, and 13 bases lay outside the gene matches. Per the germline V gene, CDR1 is SGHTS and CDR2 is YDEGEE. The CDR3 is 15 amino acids. The DNA for the CDR3 is TGTGCCAGCAGGCAAACCGGGACTACATTTCATACGCAGTATTTT. The encoded protein is CASRQTGTTFHTQYF.

About this clone: No DNA is shown, since the ends of the CDR3 on it are uncertain; the CDR3 is the one TCRdb lists. This chain joins TRBV28 and TRBJ2-7; the D segment call TRBD2 is taken from the table without a DNA check. Germline CDR1 is MDHEN and CDR2 is SYDVKM. The CDR3 adds up to 15 amino acids, both ends counted. CDR3 sequence reads: CASSSSGVRTYEQYF.

This clone was observed a handful of times. J is TRBJ2-7 and V is TRBV7-2; 9 bases line up with TRBD2. The J segment lost 11 bases and the V segment lost 5 bases, leaving 10 bases of the junction unmatched. The CDR3 loop spans 13 amino acids. From germline, CDR1 is SGHTA and CDR2 FQGNSA. CDR3 bases: TGTGCCAGCAGCACCACTTACTCTAGCGGGGAGTACTTC. Protein product: CASSTTYSSGEYF.

The chain carries TRBV20-1 and TRBJ2-7; TRBD1 matches 8 bases. Germline V lookup: CDR1 DFQATT, CDR2 SNEGSKA (reference sequence). The CDR3 has 13 amino acids. The junction had 6 bases not matched to a gene; V was cut back by 3 bases and J by 5 bases. This chain's CDR3 is CSASVTGVHEQYF. The DNA of the CDR3 is TGCAGTGCTAGTGTGACAGGGGTCCACGAGCAGTACTTC.

The chain joins TRBV4-3 to TRBJ2-3; TRBD2 is a possible D gene (5 bases). Germline V gene sequence: CDR1 LGHNA, CDR2 YSLEER. The CDR3 spans 17 residues. Trimming removed 4 bases from V and 7 bases from J, with 24 bases in between. The CDR3 bases are TGCGCCAGCAGCCCCCGCGTCGGGCGCGGAGGATACAATACGCAGTATTTT. This gives the protein CASSPRVGRGGYNTQYF.

The CDR3 coding sequence is TGTGCCATCAGCTCGACCTCCGACTCGAACACTGAAGCTTTCTTT. It yields the protein CAISSTSDSNTEAFF. The chain combines TRBV10-3 with TRBJ1-1, with D uncertain. The CDR3 covers 15 residues. V was shortened by 6 bases and J by 1 base, with 15 bases between the two germline ends. The germline gives CDR1 ENHRY, CDR2 SYGVKD.

The table lists this clone with a count of one. CDR3 sequence (DNA): TGTGCCAGCAGTTACAGCGCTGGAAACACCATATATTTT. Translating it yields CASSYSAGNTIYF. The rearrangement links TRBV6-2 or TRBV6-3 to TRBJ1-3; D gene uncertain. CDR3 length: 13 residues. V lost 2 bases to trimming and J lost 2 bases, with 4 bases between them. The germline V gene encodes CDR1 MNHEY and CDR2 SVGEGT.

The chain recombines TRBV18 with TRBJ1-1; D unresolved. The CDR3 totals 15 residues. CDR1 is KGHSH, CDR2 LQKENI, per germline. V shed 0 bases and J shed 2 bases, with 10 bases lying between them. Here the CDR3 reads CASSPPVGGNTEAFF. The CDR3 bases are TGTGCCAGCTCACCACCTGTGGGAGGTAACACTGAAGCTTTCTTT.

The chain is built from TRBV24-1 and TRBJ2-1, with D maybe TRBD1 (5 bases). The CDR3 is made up of 15 amino acids. Germline CDR1 and CDR2: KGHDR and SFDVKD. The V and J ends lost 0 bases and 12 bases respectively, with 17 bases between them. The CDR3 loop is CATSDLMGPYRWQFF. The CDR3, as DNA: TGTGCCACCAGTGATTTGATGGGTCCATACAGGTGGCAGTTCTTC.

The chain joins TRBV24-1 to TRBJ2-1; no clear D gene. The germline V and J ends were trimmed by 7 bases and 3 bases, with 9 bases remaining between them. The CDR3 has 13 amino acids. Germline CDR1 KGHDR, CDR2 SFDVKD. CDR3 in amino acids: CATSPKLYNEQFF. CDR3 sequence (DNA): TGTGCCACCAGCCCAAAACTCTACAATGAGCAGTTCTTC.

This chain uses TRBV28 with TRBJ1-4, with D unresolved. The CDR3 covers 15 residues. The germline gives CDR1 MDHEN, CDR2 SYDVKM. V lost 5 bases, J lost 0 bases, and 10 bases lay in between. The CDR3 DNA sequence: TGTGCCAGCAGTCGTATCAGAACAACTAATGAAAAACTGTTTTTT. It translates to CASSRIRTTNEKLFF.

The chain links TRBV7-8 to TRBJ2-5, with 12 bases aligning to TRBD1. CDR1 is SGHVS, CDR2 FQNEAQ, per germline. CDR3 length: 18 residues. The trim removed 1 base at V and 5 bases at J, leaving 11 bases unmatched. CDR3 in amino acids: CASSLDGTGGVSAETQYF. The DNA for the CDR3 is TGTGCCAGCAGCTTAGACGGGACAGGGGGCGTCTCAGCTGAGACCCAGTACTTC.

This chain links TRBV18 with TRBJ1-2, with a tentative D call TRBD1 (5 bases). Germline V gene sequence: CDR1 KGHSH, CDR2 LQKENI. V lost 1 base and J lost 7, with 13 bases in between. CDR3 length: 14 amino acids. CDR3 sequence (DNA): TGTGCCAGCTCACCACGGGGGGAAGGGAGTGGCTACACCTTC. This gives the protein CASSPRGEGSGYTF.

The V call is TRBV18, the J call TRBJ2-7, with a possible D match to TRBD2 (6 bases). V was clipped by 2 bases and J by 2 bases, with 7 bases between them. CDR3 length: 13 amino acids. Germline values: CDR1 KGHSH, CDR2 LQKENI. CDR3 nucleotide sequence: TGTGCCAGCTCACCATGGGGGGCCTACGAGCAGTACTTC. Protein sequence: CASSPWGAYEQYF.